The present entry profiles one T cell receptor (beta chain) with its context. Germline V CDR1 and CDR2: LGHNA, YSLEER. The trim removed 0 bases at V and 7 bases at J, leaving 17 bases unmatched. The CDR3 loop spans 18 amino acids. MiXCR, applied by TCRdb to the reads, yields one record per CDR3 protein. Among about 160,000 distinct CDR3 sequences listed, 17% were seen once. The data belong to a study of T cell repertoires in cytomegalovirus infection. The chain is built from TRBV4-3 and TRBJ2-7; 8 positions agree with TRBD2. This TCR derives from a human donor in good health (CMV status not recorded). Some clones in this sample may be carry-over from other donors' samples. Sequences were obtained from CD8+ T cells from PBMCs. As DNA, the CDR3 is TGCGCCAGCAGCCAAGAAAAAGTGGGCGGGAGGCCCTTGGGGGAGCAGTACTTC. The encoded protein is CASSQEKVGGRPLGEQYF.